Sequencing of this T cell receptor beta chain was carried out in a study of tumor-infiltrating lymphocytes in localized non-small cell lung cancer. Germline CDR1 and CDR2: MGHRA and YSYEKL. This CDR3 contains 16 residues. J lost 1 base, V lost 2 bases, and 3 bases had no gene match. Libraries were prepared by immunoSEQ multiplex PCR; TCRdb keeps only in-frame clonotypes and omits some of them. The table has roughly 13,000 clones, around 70% seen once. The rearrangement uses TRBV4-1 and TRBJ2-3, with 10 bases matching TRBD2. The sequence was obtained from a human donor with non-small cell lung cancer. The sample was uninvolved lung tissue not adjacent to the tumor. The CDR3 nucleotides read TGCGCCAGCAGCCAAACCGGGACTAGCGGCACAGATACGCAGTATTTT. Amino acid sequence: CASSQTGTSGTDTQYF.